This T cell receptor (beta chain) was obtained from a study of blood T cell repertoires in COVID-19 (dated by TCRdb to about 2020). With regard to the full study: Samples covering the acute and convalescent phases of COVID-19 were provided by collaborators in the United States, Italy and Spain. The prospective study material was composed of cDNA or gDNA derived from T cells, B-cell-depleted T cells, or PBMCs. Deeply sampled blood TCRbeta repertoires from subjects exposed to, actively infected with, or recovered from COVID-19 were included in the dataset. The repertoires were made available in a free public database intended to serve as a resource for research on the immune response to SARS-CoV-2. The samples were drawn from the first 160 participants of the ongoing ImmuneRACE study and from under 1,500 subjects provided by 6 global collaborators. Sample metadata almost always included a de-identified subject ID, COVID-19 status, age in years and sex. Where HLA class I and class II types were available, the types were taken from metadata supplied by the sample provider, not from assay-based typing.

The immunoSEQ Assay, a bias-controlled multiplex PCR, was used to amplify TCRbeta CDR3 regions from genomic DNA. From the authors' description of their analysis: Nucleated cell counts per sample were estimated from amplification of reference gene primers within the assay. To quantify the absolute abundance of each unique TCRbeta CDR3 rearrangement, sequence reads were collapsed and filtered. For each sample, productive Simpson clonality was calculated as the square root of Simpson's diversity index over productive rearrangements. TCRdb's version of the immuneACCESS table is confined to in-frame rearrangements and falls short of the full clone set. An unresolved V gene accounts for under half of the shortfall where checked; the remainder is of unknown origin. The V and J calls and clone size were taken over from that table, and D and trimming were inferred from the DNA. The sample table records tens of thousands of clones; 90% of these occur just once. 7.5% to 8.5% of the sample is held by the ten biggest clonotypes.

About this clone itself: What this receptor recognizes is not known. No base quality information exists; no much larger clone differs at one position.

The collaborating institutions used their own protocols to collect whole blood in K2EDTA tubes. For TCRbeta analysis, collaborators shipped samples as frozen whole blood, isolated PBMCs, or DNA extracted from either of those sample types. Points the paper makes about the study in general: The quantity of clinical and demographic metadata differed by source and by participant and was supplied without curation.

Trimming removed 4 bases from V and 5 bases from J, leaving 11 bases between the germline ends. As encoded in the germline V gene, CDR1 is MRHNA while CDR2 is SNTAGT. From cysteine to phenylalanine, the CDR3 is 13 amino acids long. The entry retains the CDR3 DNA only, 39 bases that are in frame from base 1. This TCR was recovered from a man in his 70s with active or convalescent COVID-19. The sample was peripheral blood. The chain employs TRBV6-4 and TRBJ1-2; the D segment could be TRBD1, given 6 matching bases. DNA sequence: TGTGCCAGCAGTGCCGGGACAAGATATGGCTACACCTTC. Its amino acids are CASSAGTRYGYTF.